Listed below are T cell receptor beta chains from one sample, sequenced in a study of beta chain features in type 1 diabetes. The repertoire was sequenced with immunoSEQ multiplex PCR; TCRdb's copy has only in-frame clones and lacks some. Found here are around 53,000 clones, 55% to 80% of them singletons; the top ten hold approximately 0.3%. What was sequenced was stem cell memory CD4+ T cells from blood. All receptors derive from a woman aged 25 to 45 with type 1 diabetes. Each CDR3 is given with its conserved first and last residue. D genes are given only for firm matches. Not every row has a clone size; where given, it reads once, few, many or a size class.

CDR3nt: TGTGCCAGCAGACCGGGACAGGGGGCGCGTTGGGAGCAGTTCTTC
CDR3aa: CASRPGQGARWEQFF
j_gene: TRBJ2-1
d_gene: TRBD1
v_gene: TRBV6-6
abundance: .

CDR3nt: TGTGCCAGCAGCACGACTTCCTACAATGAGCAGTTCTTC
CDR3aa: CASSTTSYNEQFF
j_gene: TRBJ2-1
d_gene: .
v_gene: TRBV7-3
abundance: .

CDR3nt: TGTGCCAGCAGCCCCCGGACTAGCATTGGGACCCAGTACTTC
CDR3aa: CASSPRTSIGTQYF
j_gene: TRBJ2-5
d_gene: TRBD2
v_gene: TRBV9
abundance: few

CDR3nt: TGCGCCAGCAGCGCCGTGTGGGGCGGGGACACTGAAGCTTTCTTT
CDR3aa: CASSAVWGGDTEAFF
j_gene: TRBJ1-1
d_gene: .
v_gene: TRBV5-1
abundance: .

CDR3nt: TGTGCCAGCTCACCTCCGGGACAGGGGGCCTACGAGCAGTACTTC
CDR3aa: CASSPPGQGAYEQYF
j_gene: TRBJ2-7
d_gene: TRBD1
v_gene: TRBV18
abundance: .

CDR3nt: TGTGCCAGTAAAGAAGGGGTCCCCACTGCCGAGCAGTACTTC
CDR3aa: CASKEGVPTAEQYF
j_gene: TRBJ2-7
d_gene: .
v_gene: TRBV19
abundance: .

CDR3nt: TGTGCCAGTAGTAGAGCTAGCGGGAGTGGGGAGACCCAGTACTTC
CDR3aa: CASSRASGSGETQYF
j_gene: TRBJ2-5
d_gene: TRBD2
v_gene: TRBV19
abundance: .

CDR3nt: TGTGCCAGCAGCGTAGTAGCGGGAGTTATGGAGACCCAGTACTTC
CDR3aa: CASSVVAGVMETQYF
j_gene: TRBJ2-5
d_gene: TRBD2
v_gene: TRBV9
abundance: .

CDR3nt: TGCGCCAGCAGCCAAGATTACCAGCGGGGGTACGAGCAGTACTTC
CDR3aa: CASSQDYQRGYEQYF
j_gene: TRBJ2-7
d_gene: TRBD2
v_gene: TRBV4-1
abundance: .

CDR3nt: TGCAGCGTTTCGGAACAGCCCTTAAGCACCGGGGAGCTGTTTTTT
CDR3aa: CSVSEQPLSTGELFF
j_gene: TRBJ2-2
d_gene: .
v_gene: TRBV29-1
abundance: few

CDR3nt: TGTGCCAGCAGTTTACGCTCTGGGGCGAAGGTAGAGACCCAGTACTTC
CDR3aa: CASSLRSGAKVETQYF
j_gene: TRBJ2-5
d_gene: .
v_gene: TRBV28
abundance: .

CDR3nt: TGTGCCAGCAGTTGGGCGACTAGCGGGAGTGGCTCCTACAATGAGCAGTTCTTC
CDR3aa: CASSWATSGSGSYNEQFF
j_gene: TRBJ2-1
d_gene: TRBD2
v_gene: TRBV2
abundance: .

CDR3nt: TGTGCCACGCAGGGGGCCTCTAACTATGGCTACACCTTC
CDR3aa: CATQGASNYGYTF
j_gene: TRBJ1-2
d_gene: TRBD1
v_gene: TRBV28
abundance: .

CDR3nt: TGCAGCGTGTTCAGGGGTGAACATACGCAGTATTTT
CDR3aa: CSVFRGEHTQYF
j_gene: TRBJ2-3
d_gene: .
v_gene: TRBV29-1
abundance: few

CDR3nt: TGTGCCAGCAGTAAAGAGCTTGGGGGAGGGATTAACACCGGGGAGCTGTTTTTT
CDR3aa: CASSKELGGGINTGELFF
j_gene: TRBJ2-2
d_gene: TRBD2
v_gene: TRBV6-1
abundance: .

CDR3nt: TGCAGCGTTGTCGGGTCTTACAATGAGCAGTTCTTC
CDR3aa: CSVVGSYNEQFF
j_gene: TRBJ2-1
d_gene: .
v_gene: TRBV29-1
abundance: few

CDR3nt: TGTGCCAGCAGCCAGGGATTTGGGCAGTACTTC
CDR3aa: CASSQGFGQYF
j_gene: TRBJ2-7
d_gene: .
v_gene: TRBV7-2
abundance: .

CDR3nt: TGTGCCAGCTTACCCAGGGGAACGCCCGAAGAGACCCAGTACTTC
CDR3aa: CASLPRGTPEETQYF
j_gene: TRBJ2-5
d_gene: .
v_gene: TRBV18
abundance: .

CDR3nt: TGCGCCAGCAGCTTGGCCCTAGCTCCAGATACGCAGTATTTT
CDR3aa: CASSLALAPDTQYF
j_gene: TRBJ2-3
d_gene: .
v_gene: TRBV5-1
abundance: .

CDR3nt: TGTGCCAGCAGTTTGGGACTAGCGGGTTACAATGAGCAGTTCTTC
CDR3aa: CASSLGLAGYNEQFF
j_gene: TRBJ2-1
d_gene: TRBD2
v_gene: TRBV27
abundance: .

CDR3nt: TGTGCCAGCAGTAGCGACAGCTACGAGCAGTACTTC
CDR3aa: CASSSDSYEQYF
j_gene: TRBJ2-7
d_gene: .
v_gene: TRBV28
abundance: .

CDR3nt: TGTGCCAGCTCACCAAGACAGACGATCAACGGGGAGACCCAGTACTTC
CDR3aa: CASSPRQTINGETQYF
j_gene: TRBJ2-5
d_gene: .
v_gene: TRBV18
abundance: .

CDR3nt: TGTGCCAGCAGCCTCTCTCGCGGAACGACCTACGAGCAGTACTTC
CDR3aa: CASSLSRGTTYEQYF
j_gene: TRBJ2-7
d_gene: .
v_gene: TRBV7-9
abundance: few

CDR3nt: TGTGCCAGCTCTCGGACGGGGATGAACACTGAAGCTTTCTTT
CDR3aa: CASSRTGMNTEAFF
j_gene: TRBJ1-1
d_gene: .
v_gene: TRBV18
abundance: .

CDR3nt: TGTGCCAGCAGCGAGGACTGGCTCAATGAGCAGTTCTTC
CDR3aa: CASSEDWLNEQFF
j_gene: TRBJ2-1
d_gene: .
v_gene: TRBV7-2
abundance: few

CDR3nt: TGTGCCAGCAGGACCCTCCGGGGGGCCCAAGAGACCCAGTACTTC
CDR3aa: CASRTLRGAQETQYF
j_gene: TRBJ2-5
d_gene: .
v_gene: TRBV28
abundance: once

CDR3nt: TGTGCCAGCAGCGTACGGAGCGCCGGGGAGCTGTTTTTT
CDR3aa: CASSVRSAGELFF
j_gene: TRBJ2-2
d_gene: .
v_gene: TRBV9
abundance: .

CDR3nt: TGTGCCAGCAGCCCCGGGACTAGTTCAGATACGCAGTATTTT
CDR3aa: CASSPGTSSDTQYF
j_gene: TRBJ2-3
d_gene: TRBD2
v_gene: TRBV2
abundance: few

CDR3nt: TGTGCCAGCAGCACAAGCGGCTACACCGGGGAGCTGTTTTTT
CDR3aa: CASSTSGYTGELFF
j_gene: TRBJ2-2
d_gene: .
v_gene: TRBV27
abundance: once

CDR3nt: TGTGCCAGCAGCTTGGAGTGGACAGAGTACACCTTC
CDR3aa: CASSLEWTEYTF
j_gene: TRBJ1-2
d_gene: .
v_gene: TRBV5-5
abundance: .

CDR3nt: TGCGCCAGCAGCCAAGATGTATGGGGCAGGGTGCGGACCGGGGAGCTGTTTTTT
CDR3aa: CASSQDVWGRVRTGELFF
j_gene: TRBJ2-2
d_gene: .
v_gene: TRBV4-1
abundance: few

CDR3nt: TGTGCCAGTAGTACAAACAGGGAAAATGAGCAGTTCTTC
CDR3aa: CASSTNRENEQFF
j_gene: TRBJ2-1
d_gene: .
v_gene: TRBV19
abundance: once

CDR3nt: TGTGCCAGCAGCTTGTTCGACTCCGGGGTCAATCAGCCCCAGCATTTT
CDR3aa: CASSLFDSGVNQPQHF
j_gene: TRBJ1-5
d_gene: .
v_gene: TRBV16
abundance: .

CDR3nt: TGCAGCTTTCTCAAGACAGGGGGCTATGGCTACACCTTC
CDR3aa: CSFLKTGGYGYTF
j_gene: TRBJ1-2
d_gene: TRBD1
v_gene: TRBV29-1
abundance: .

CDR3nt: TGTGCCAGCAGCTTAATGGGGGCTGGGGCGGACGAGCAGTACTTC
CDR3aa: CASSLMGAGADEQYF
j_gene: TRBJ2-7
d_gene: .
v_gene: TRBV11-2
abundance: .

CDR3nt: TGTGCCAGCAGCCAAGCCCCGAGTCAGGGTCTAGCGGCGTACTACGAGCAGTACTTC
CDR3aa: CASSQAPSQGLAAYYEQYF
j_gene: TRBJ2-7
d_gene: TRBD2
v_gene: TRBV4-2
abundance: .

CDR3nt: TGTGCCAGCAGCCCGGGACTAGCGGCCTACAATGAGCAGTTCTTC
CDR3aa: CASSPGLAAYNEQFF
j_gene: TRBJ2-1
d_gene: TRBD2
v_gene: TRBV4-2
abundance: .

CDR3nt: TGTGCCAGCAGCCCCCTGAGAGAGAGCTCCTACGAGCAGTACTTC
CDR3aa: CASSPLRESSYEQYF
j_gene: TRBJ2-7
d_gene: .
v_gene: TRBV9
abundance: .

CDR3nt: TGTGCTAGCAGCCCCGGAGAGCGGGAGATTAGCACAGATACGCAGTATTTT
CDR3aa: CASSPGEREISTDTQYF
j_gene: TRBJ2-3
d_gene: TRBD2
v_gene: TRBV7-7
abundance: few

CDR3nt: TGTGCCAGCAAAGGGACAAATCTCAATGAGCAGTTCTTC
CDR3aa: CASKGTNLNEQFF
j_gene: TRBJ2-1
d_gene: .
v_gene: TRBV5-4
abundance: .

CDR3nt: TGTGCCAGTAGAGGGAGCGCACAGGGGCGTGCAACTAATGAAAAACTGTTTTTT
CDR3aa: CASRGSAQGRATNEKLFF
j_gene: TRBJ1-4
d_gene: TRBD1
v_gene: TRBV19
abundance: once

CDR3nt: TGTGCCAGCAGCTTGAGAACGGGAGCCGCAGATACGCAGTATTTT
CDR3aa: CASSLRTGAADTQYF
j_gene: TRBJ2-3
d_gene: .
v_gene: TRBV7-3
abundance: few

CDR3nt: TGTGCCAGCGCCTGGCGGTCAAATCAGCCCCAGCATTTT
CDR3aa: CASAWRSNQPQHF
j_gene: TRBJ1-5
d_gene: .
v_gene: TRBV7-2
abundance: once

CDR3nt: TGTGCCAGCAGGCAGGAGGTGTATGAAAAACTGTTTTTT
CDR3aa: CASRQEVYEKLFF
j_gene: TRBJ1-4
d_gene: .
v_gene: TRBV7-9
abundance: .

CDR3nt: TGTGCCAGCACAAGACAGGATTCCTACGAGCAGTACTTC
CDR3aa: CASTRQDSYEQYF
j_gene: TRBJ2-7
d_gene: .
v_gene: TRBV11-2
abundance: .

CDR3nt: TGTGCCTGGGGCGAGCGCTCCTACAATGAGCAGTTCTTC
CDR3aa: CAWGERSYNEQFF
j_gene: TRBJ2-1
d_gene: .
v_gene: TRBV30
abundance: few

CDR3nt: TGTGCCAGCAGCTGGGACGGGAGGAATCATGAGCAGTTCTTC
CDR3aa: CASSWDGRNHEQFF
j_gene: TRBJ2-1
d_gene: TRBD2
v_gene: TRBV5-4
abundance: .

CDR3nt: TGTGCCAGCAGCTTAGCCCCGCTCAGCGCAGATACGCAGTATTTT
CDR3aa: CASSLAPLSADTQYF
j_gene: TRBJ2-3
d_gene: .
v_gene: TRBV7-9
abundance: .

CDR3nt: TGCGCCAGCAGTAGGGACAGAAACACTGAAGCTTTCTTT
CDR3aa: CASSRDRNTEAFF
j_gene: TRBJ1-1
d_gene: TRBD1
v_gene: TRBV5-1
abundance: .

CDR3nt: TGTGCCAGTAGTACCTACGGCCAGGCTACTTATGGCTACACCTTC
CDR3aa: CASSTYGQATYGYTF
j_gene: TRBJ1-2
d_gene: .
v_gene: TRBV19
abundance: .

CDR3nt: TGTGCCAGCAGTTACGAGGGAGGCTACGAGCAGTACTTC
CDR3aa: CASSYEGGYEQYF
j_gene: TRBJ2-7
d_gene: .
v_gene: TRBV6-5
abundance: once

CDR3nt: TGCAGCGCCGGGACTAGGAGGAATGAGCAGTTCTTC
CDR3aa: CSAGTRRNEQFF
j_gene: TRBJ2-1
d_gene: TRBD2
v_gene: TRBV29-1
abundance: few

CDR3nt: TGTGCCAGCAGTCCCGGGGGGCTGAGAACCGGGGAGCTGTTTTTT
CDR3aa: CASSPGGLRTGELFF
j_gene: TRBJ2-2
d_gene: .
v_gene: TRBV6-5
abundance: few

CDR3nt: TGCGCCAGCAGCTTCAGTGGAGGAGACTACAATGAGCAGTTCTTC
CDR3aa: CASSFSGGDYNEQFF
j_gene: TRBJ2-1
d_gene: .
v_gene: TRBV5-1
abundance: .

CDR3nt: TGTGCCAGCTCACCGACAGGGGACTATGGCTACACCTTC
CDR3aa: CASSPTGDYGYTF
j_gene: TRBJ1-2
d_gene: TRBD1
v_gene: TRBV18
abundance: .

CDR3nt: TGTGCCAGCAGCCCATCCGGGACAGGGTTTGTTTTCTTC
CDR3aa: CASSPSGTGFVFF
j_gene: TRBJ2-1
d_gene: TRBD1
v_gene: TRBV4-2
abundance: few

CDR3nt: TGTGCCAGCAGCTTCGGACAGAGTAATTACGAGCAGTACTTC
CDR3aa: CASSFGQSNYEQYF
j_gene: TRBJ2-7
d_gene: .
v_gene: TRBV7-6
abundance: .